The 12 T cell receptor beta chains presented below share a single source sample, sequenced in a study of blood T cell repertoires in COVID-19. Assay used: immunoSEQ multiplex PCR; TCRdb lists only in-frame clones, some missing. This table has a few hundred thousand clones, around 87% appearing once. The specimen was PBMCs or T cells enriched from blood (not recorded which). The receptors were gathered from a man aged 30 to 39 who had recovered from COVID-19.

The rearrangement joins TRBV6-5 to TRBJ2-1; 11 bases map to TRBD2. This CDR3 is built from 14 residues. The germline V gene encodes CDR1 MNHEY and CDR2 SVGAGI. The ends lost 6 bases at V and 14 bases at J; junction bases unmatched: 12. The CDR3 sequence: CASSLLGLAAEEFF. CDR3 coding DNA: TGTGCCAGCAGCCTACTGGGACTAGCGGCCGAAGAGTTCTTC.

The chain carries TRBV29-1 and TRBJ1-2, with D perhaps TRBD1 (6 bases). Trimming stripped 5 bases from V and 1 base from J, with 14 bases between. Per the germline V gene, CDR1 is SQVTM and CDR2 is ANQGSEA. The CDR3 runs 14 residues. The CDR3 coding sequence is TGCAGCGTTTCGGGCAGGGGCCTTAACTATGGCTACACCTTC. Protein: CSVSGRGLNYGYTF.

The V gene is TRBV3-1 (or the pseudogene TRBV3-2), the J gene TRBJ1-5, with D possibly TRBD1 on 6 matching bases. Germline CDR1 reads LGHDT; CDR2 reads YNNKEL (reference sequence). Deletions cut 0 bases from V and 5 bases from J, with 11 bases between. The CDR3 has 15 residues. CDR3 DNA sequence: TGTGCCAGCAGCCAAGATAGGACAGCCCATCAGCCCCAGCATTTT. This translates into CASSQDRTAHQPQHF.

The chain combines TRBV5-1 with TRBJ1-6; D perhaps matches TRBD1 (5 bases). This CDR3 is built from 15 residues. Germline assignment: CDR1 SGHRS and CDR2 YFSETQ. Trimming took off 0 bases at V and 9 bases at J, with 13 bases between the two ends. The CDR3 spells CASSLAELGGSPLHF. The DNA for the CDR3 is TGCGCCAGCAGCTTGGCCGAACTGGGGGGTTCACCCCTCCACTTT.

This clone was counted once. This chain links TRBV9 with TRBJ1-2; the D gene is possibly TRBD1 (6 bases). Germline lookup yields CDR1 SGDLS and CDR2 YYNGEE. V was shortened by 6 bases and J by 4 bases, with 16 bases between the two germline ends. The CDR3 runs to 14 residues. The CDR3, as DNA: TGTGCCAGCACACAGGGCGGATTCAGCTATGGCTACACCTTC. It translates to CASTQGGFSYGYTF.

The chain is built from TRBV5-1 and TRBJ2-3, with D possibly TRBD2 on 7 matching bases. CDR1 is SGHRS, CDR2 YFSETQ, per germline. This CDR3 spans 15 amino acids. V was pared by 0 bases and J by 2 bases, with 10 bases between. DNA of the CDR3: TGCGCCAGCAGCTTGGGGGCGGGGGCCACAGATACGCAGTATTTT. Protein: CASSLGAGATDTQYF.

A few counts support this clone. CDR3 bases: TGTGCCAGCAGCTTAGGGAGTAGGGGCTTAGGGGGCTACACCTTC. Translating gives CASSLGSRGLGGYTF. This chain links TRBV7-8 with TRBJ1-2; D might be TRBD1 (5 bases). This CDR3 region has 15 residues. CDR1 SGHVS and CDR2 FQNEAQ come from the germline V gene. Trimming cost V 1 base and J 8 bases, with 17 bases left between them. The full variable domain, its missing parts supplied by reference TRBV7-8 and TRBJ1-2, is GAGVSQSPRYKVAKRGQDVALRCDPISGHVSLFWYQQALGQGPEFLTYFQNEAQLDKSGLPSDRFFAERPEGSVSTLKIQRTQQEDSAVYLCASSLGSRGLGGYTFGSGTRLTVV.

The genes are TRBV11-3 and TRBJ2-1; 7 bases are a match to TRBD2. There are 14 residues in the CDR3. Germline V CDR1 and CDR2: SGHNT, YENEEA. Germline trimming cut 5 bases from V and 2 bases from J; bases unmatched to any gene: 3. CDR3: CASSGGGTYNEQFF. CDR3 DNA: TGTGCCAGCAGCGGGGGGGGTACCTACAATGAGCAGTTCTTC.

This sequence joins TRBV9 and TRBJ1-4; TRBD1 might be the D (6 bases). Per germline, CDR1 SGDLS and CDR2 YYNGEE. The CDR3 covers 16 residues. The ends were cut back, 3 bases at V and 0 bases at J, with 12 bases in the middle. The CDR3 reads CASSASQGATNEKLFF. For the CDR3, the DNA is TGTGCCAGCAGCGCCTCACAGGGCGCAACTAATGAAAAACTGTTTTTT. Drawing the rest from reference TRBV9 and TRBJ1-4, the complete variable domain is DSGVTQTPKHLITATGQRVTLRCSPRSGDLSVYWYQQSLDQGLQFLIQYYNGEERAKGNILERFSAQQFPDLHSELNLSSLELGDSALYFCASSASQGATNEKLFFGSGTQLSVL.

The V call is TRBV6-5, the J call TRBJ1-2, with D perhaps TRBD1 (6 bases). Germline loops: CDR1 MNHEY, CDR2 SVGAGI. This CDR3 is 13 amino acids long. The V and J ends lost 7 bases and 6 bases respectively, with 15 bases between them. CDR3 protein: CASTSRGGNGYTF. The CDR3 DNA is TGTGCCAGCACTTCACGGGGGGGCAATGGCTACACCTTC.

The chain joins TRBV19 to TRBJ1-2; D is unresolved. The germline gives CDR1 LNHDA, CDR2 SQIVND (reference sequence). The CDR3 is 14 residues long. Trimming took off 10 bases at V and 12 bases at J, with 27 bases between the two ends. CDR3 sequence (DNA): TGTGCCACAAAAAACTCAGGTACCCCCTATGTCGACACCTTC. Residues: CATKNSGTPYVDTF.

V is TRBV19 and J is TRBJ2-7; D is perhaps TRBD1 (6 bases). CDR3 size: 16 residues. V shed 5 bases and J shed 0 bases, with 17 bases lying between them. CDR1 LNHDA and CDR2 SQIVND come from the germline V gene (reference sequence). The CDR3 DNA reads TGTGCCAGTAGTGCCAACAGGGTCGTTGGCTCCTACGAGCAGTACTTC. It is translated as CASSANRVVGSYEQYF.